Sequencing of this T cell receptor beta chain was carried out in a study of lymphopenia after photon versus proton radiotherapy. Study-wide results and caveats: After lymphocyte nadir, photon-treated repertoires showed oligoclonal expansion, especially CD8+ Temra. Larger post-nadir TCR diversity loss correlated inversely with survival in deceased patients. Proton therapy kept repertoires fairly stable, unlike photons, which gained effector/memory cells. Only patients who died were analyzed for survival; proton advantage is unproven.

This clone was recorded a few times. The antigen remains undetermined. Trimming at V came to 6 bases and at J to 5 bases, leaving 10 bases not matched to a gene. The CDR3 is 14 amino acids. Per the germline V gene, CDR1 is KGHSH and CDR2 is LQKENI. Repertoires were generated with immunoSEQ multiplex PCR, while TCRdb's copy carries only in-frame clones and drops some. The sample includes about 8,000 clones, less than 90% of them seen just once. The input for sequencing was peripheral blood, taken from a patient treated with photon-based radiotherapy. This clonotype was sampled from a woman in her seventies with pancreatic cancer. The J gene is TRBJ2-7, the V gene TRBV18, with TRBD2 matching 7 bases. The CDR3 sequence: CASSRGLGKDEQYF. CDR3 bases: TGTGCCAGCTCGCGAGGACTAGGTAAAGACGAGCAGTACTTC.